The entry below gives a single T cell receptor beta chain sequence along with its context. Vbeta (60) and Jbeta (13) primers were used in the PCR. Method: immunoSEQ multiplex PCR; TCRdb's copy keeps in-frame clones and lacks some. The sample records roughly 80,000 clones, about 60% being singletons. The record originates from a study of cytomegalovirus exposure and HLA in healthy donors. There are 15 residues in the CDR3. CDR1 is SGHNT and CDR2 is YYREEE in the germline V gene (reference sequence). Trimming removed 4 bases from V and 3 bases from J; junction bases left unmatched: 6. The source material was PBMCs. The source is a man aged 25-45 years in good health and CMV-seropositive. The chain has TRBV5-4 and TRBJ2-2; TRBD2 agrees at 7 bases. The DNA for the CDR3 is TGTGCCAGCAGCGCAGGACTAGGAGACACCGGGGAGCTGTTTTTT. It encodes CASSAGLGDTGELFF. The variable domain in full, completed from reference TRBV5-4 and TRBJ2-2, reads ETGVTQSPTHLIKTRGQQVTLRCSSQSGHNTVSWYQQALGQGPQFIFQYYREEENGRGNFPPRFSGLQFPNYSSELNVNALELDDSALYLCASSAGLGDTGELFFGEGSRLTVL.